The T cell receptor (beta chain) described here comes from a study of blood T cell repertoires in COVID-19. This table comes from immunoSEQ multiplex PCR, and its TCRdb copy is limited to in-frame clones, with some not included. The sample lists tens of thousands of clones, roughly 90% seen once, with 3.9% in the top ten. Germline CDR1 MGHRA, CDR2 YSYEKL. The V and J ends lost 0 bases and 5 bases, in that order; junction bases with no gene match: 7. This CDR3 is built from 16 residues. The chain links TRBV4-1 to TRBJ1-1, with 9 bases fitting TRBD1. The clonotype comes from a human donor in a cohort sampled during active COVID-19. The specimen was peripheral blood. The CDR3 here is CASSQDRTGGRTEAFF. In nucleotides, the CDR3 is TGCGCCAGCAGCCAAGATAGAACAGGGGGCAGGACTGAAGCTTTCTTT.